Each of the 13 T cell receptor beta chains below was sequenced from the same sample in a study of shared clonotypes between healthy human individuals. This table comes from immunoSEQ multiplex PCR, and its TCRdb copy is limited to in-frame clones, with some not included. The sample holds about 670,000 clones, roughly 70% seen once. Sequencing used memory CD4+ T cells sorted from blood. Subset specified: CD45RA-negative fraction. These receptors were taken from a woman aged 30 to 39 in good health.

V and J are TRBV6-5 and TRBJ1-5, with 7 bases identical to TRBD1. The trim removed 0 bases at V and 6 bases at J, leaving 5 bases unmatched. This CDR3 is 15 amino acids long. Looked up from germline, CDR1 is MNHEY and CDR2 is SVGAGI. The CDR3 nucleotides are TGTGCCAGCAGTTACTCCCGACAGGGTGTTCAGCCCCAGCATTTT. Translation: CASSYSRQGVQPQHF.

The V gene is TRBV10-2, the J gene TRBJ2-1, with D possibly matching TRBD2 (5 bases). V was shortened by 5 bases and J by 6 bases, with 11 bases between the two germline ends. Per germline, CDR1 WSHSY and CDR2 SAAADI. This CDR3 region has 13 residues. The CDR3 here is CASSFTAVNEQFF. The CDR3 DNA is TGCGCCAGCAGTTTCACAGCGGTCAATGAGCAGTTCTTC.

V is TRBV7-9 and J is TRBJ2-7; possibly TRBD1 or TRBD2 for D (5 bases each). The CDR3 spans 15 residues. Trimming stripped 5 bases from V and 4 bases from J, with 18 bases between. Germline values: CDR1 SEHNR, CDR2 FQNEAQ (reference sequence). CDR3 in amino acids: CASSGSGTFRYEQYF. For the CDR3, the DNA is TGTGCCAGCAGCGGATCCGGGACCTTTAGGTACGAGCAGTACTTC.

The chain employs TRBV4-1 and TRBJ2-7; D possibly corresponds to TRBD1 (5 bases). CDR1 is MGHRA and CDR2 is YSYEKL in the germline V gene. V lost 4 bases and J lost 2, with 15 bases in between. The CDR3 spans 15 residues. This chain's CDR3 is CASSLPGATAYEQYF. The CDR3 coding sequence is TGCGCCAGCAGCCTCCCTGGGGCGACAGCCTACGAGCAGTACTTC.

J is TRBJ1-5 and V is TRBV27; 9 bases line up with TRBD1. V dropped 2 bases and J dropped 5; count of bases not matched to a gene: 10. The CDR3 is 17 amino acids. Germline V gene sequence: CDR1 MNHEY, CDR2 SMNVEV (reference sequence). CDR3 DNA sequence: TGTGCCAGCAGTTTAAGGTGGGACAGGGCGAGCGATCAGCCCCAGCATTTT. It is translated as CASSLRWDRASDQPQHF.

The CDR3 loop is CSVGTSGRSAHEQYF. The CDR3 nucleotides are TGCAGCGTGGGGACTAGCGGGAGATCGGCCCACGAGCAGTACTTC. The chain recombines TRBV29-1 with TRBJ2-7, with 14 positions matching TRBD2. The CDR3 extends over 15 amino acids. Trimming at V came to 6 bases and at J to 5 bases, leaving 9 bases not matched to a gene. Germline V gene data show CDR1 as SQVTM and CDR2 as ANQGSEA.

This chain links TRBV6-5 with TRBJ2-7, with D perhaps given as TRBD1 or TRBD2 (6 bases each). Germline V gene sequence: CDR1 MNHEY, CDR2 SVGAGI. V gave up 5 bases and J gave up 3 bases, with 11 bases separating them. CDR3 length: 13 amino acids. The CDR3 region has the DNA TGTGCCAGCAGTCCGGGGGCGTACTACGAGCAGTACTTC. Its translation: CASSPGAYYEQYF.

The rearrangement joins TRBV19 to TRBJ1-1, with D maybe TRBD1 (5 bases). Per germline, CDR1 LNHDA and CDR2 SQIVND (reference sequence). CDR3 length equals 14 residues. Trimming pared 1 base from V and 3 bases from J, leaving 9 bases between. CDR3 sequence reads: CASSIVGGDTEAFF. The CDR3 nucleotides are TGTGCCAGTAGTATAGTTGGAGGGGACACTGAAGCTTTCTTT.

V usage is TRBV4-1 and J usage is TRBJ2-7; TRBD2 agrees at 7 bases. CDR1 MGHRA and CDR2 YSYEKL come from the germline V gene. This CDR3 has 19 amino acids. Trimming at V came to 6 bases and at J to 0 bases, leaving 20 bases not matched to a gene. The CDR3 here is CASSQRTRAGIPISYEQYF. CDR3 DNA sequence: TGCGCCAGCAGTCAACGGACTAGAGCGGGGATCCCAATCTCCTACGAGCAGTACTTC.

This clone was found once. The chain is built from TRBV12-1 and TRBJ2-7; TRBD1 is the table's D call, not checked against the DNA. TRBV12-1 counts as a pseudogene. The CDR3 has 15 amino acids. CDR3 amino acids: CASSTLPGHYYEQYF. The CDR3 DNA follows: TGTGCCAGCAGTACGCTGCCGGGACACTACTACGAGCAGTACTTC.

The gene calls are TRBV5-4 and TRBJ2-1, with a weak D call TRBD2 (6 bases). This CDR3 spans 16 amino acids. V lost 4 bases and J lost 0, with 14 bases in between. CDR1 is SGHNT and CDR2 is YYREEE in the germline V gene (reference sequence). The CDR3 loop is CASSDPLASSYNEQFF. For the CDR3, the DNA is TGTGCCAGCAGCGATCCTCTAGCGAGCTCCTACAATGAGCAGTTCTTC.

The gene calls are TRBV7-2 and TRBJ2-2; the D gene is possibly TRBD1 (5 bases). The CDR3 has 14 residues. Trimming removed 3 bases at V and 1 base at J, with 6 bases between. Germline V gives CDR1 SGHTA, CDR2 FQGNSA. Here the CDR3 DNA reads TGTGCCAGCAGCTTCGACAGGAACACCGGGGAGCTGTTTTTT. Amino acid sequence: CASSFDRNTGELFF.

The rearrangement uses TRBV5-8 and TRBJ2-1; D unclear. Germline assignment: CDR1 SGHTS and CDR2 YDEGEE. V was pared by 4 bases and J by 8 bases, with 22 bases between. The CDR3 extends over 16 amino acids. DNA for the CDR3: TGTGCCAGCAGCGGGGTTAGGACGGCAACCGGGCATGAGCAGTTCTTC. Protein product: CASSGVRTATGHEQFF.